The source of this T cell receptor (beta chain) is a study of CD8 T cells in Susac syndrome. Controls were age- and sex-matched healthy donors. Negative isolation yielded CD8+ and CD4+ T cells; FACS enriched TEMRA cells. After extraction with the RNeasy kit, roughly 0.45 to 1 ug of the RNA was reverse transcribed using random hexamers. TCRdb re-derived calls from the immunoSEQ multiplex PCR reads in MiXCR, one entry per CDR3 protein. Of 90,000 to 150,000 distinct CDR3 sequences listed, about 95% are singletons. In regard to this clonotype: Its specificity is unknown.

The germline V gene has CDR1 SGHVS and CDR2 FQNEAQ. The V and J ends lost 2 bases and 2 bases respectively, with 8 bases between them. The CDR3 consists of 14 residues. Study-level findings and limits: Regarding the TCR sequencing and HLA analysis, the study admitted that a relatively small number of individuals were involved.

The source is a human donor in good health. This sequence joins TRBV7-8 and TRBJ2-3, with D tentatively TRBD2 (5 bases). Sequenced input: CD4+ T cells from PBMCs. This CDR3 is CASSLPGSTDTQYF. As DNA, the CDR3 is TGTGCCAGCAGCTTACCGGGGTCCACAGATACGCAGTATTTT.